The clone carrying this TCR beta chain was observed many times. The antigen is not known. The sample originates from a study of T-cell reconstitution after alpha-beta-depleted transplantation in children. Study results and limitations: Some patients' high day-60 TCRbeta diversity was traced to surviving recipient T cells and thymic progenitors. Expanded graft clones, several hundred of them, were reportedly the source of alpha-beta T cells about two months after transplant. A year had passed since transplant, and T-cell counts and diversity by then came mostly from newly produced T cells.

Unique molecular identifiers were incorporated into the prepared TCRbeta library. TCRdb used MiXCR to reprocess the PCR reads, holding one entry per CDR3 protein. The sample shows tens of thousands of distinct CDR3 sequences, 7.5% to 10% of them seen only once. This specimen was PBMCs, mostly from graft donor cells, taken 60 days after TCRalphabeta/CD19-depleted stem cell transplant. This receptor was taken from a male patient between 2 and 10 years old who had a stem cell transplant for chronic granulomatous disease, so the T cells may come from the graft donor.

CDR3 region: CASSVVTSGNTGELFF. The CDR3 bases are TGTGCCAGCAGCGTAGTCACTAGCGGGAACACCGGGGAGCTGTTTTTT. V usage is TRBV9 and J usage is TRBJ2-2, with TRBD2 identical over 8 bases. The CDR3 contains 16 residues. Losses at the gene ends were 0 bases for V and 1 base for J; bases not matched to a gene: 2. Per germline, CDR1 SGDLS and CDR2 YYNGEE.